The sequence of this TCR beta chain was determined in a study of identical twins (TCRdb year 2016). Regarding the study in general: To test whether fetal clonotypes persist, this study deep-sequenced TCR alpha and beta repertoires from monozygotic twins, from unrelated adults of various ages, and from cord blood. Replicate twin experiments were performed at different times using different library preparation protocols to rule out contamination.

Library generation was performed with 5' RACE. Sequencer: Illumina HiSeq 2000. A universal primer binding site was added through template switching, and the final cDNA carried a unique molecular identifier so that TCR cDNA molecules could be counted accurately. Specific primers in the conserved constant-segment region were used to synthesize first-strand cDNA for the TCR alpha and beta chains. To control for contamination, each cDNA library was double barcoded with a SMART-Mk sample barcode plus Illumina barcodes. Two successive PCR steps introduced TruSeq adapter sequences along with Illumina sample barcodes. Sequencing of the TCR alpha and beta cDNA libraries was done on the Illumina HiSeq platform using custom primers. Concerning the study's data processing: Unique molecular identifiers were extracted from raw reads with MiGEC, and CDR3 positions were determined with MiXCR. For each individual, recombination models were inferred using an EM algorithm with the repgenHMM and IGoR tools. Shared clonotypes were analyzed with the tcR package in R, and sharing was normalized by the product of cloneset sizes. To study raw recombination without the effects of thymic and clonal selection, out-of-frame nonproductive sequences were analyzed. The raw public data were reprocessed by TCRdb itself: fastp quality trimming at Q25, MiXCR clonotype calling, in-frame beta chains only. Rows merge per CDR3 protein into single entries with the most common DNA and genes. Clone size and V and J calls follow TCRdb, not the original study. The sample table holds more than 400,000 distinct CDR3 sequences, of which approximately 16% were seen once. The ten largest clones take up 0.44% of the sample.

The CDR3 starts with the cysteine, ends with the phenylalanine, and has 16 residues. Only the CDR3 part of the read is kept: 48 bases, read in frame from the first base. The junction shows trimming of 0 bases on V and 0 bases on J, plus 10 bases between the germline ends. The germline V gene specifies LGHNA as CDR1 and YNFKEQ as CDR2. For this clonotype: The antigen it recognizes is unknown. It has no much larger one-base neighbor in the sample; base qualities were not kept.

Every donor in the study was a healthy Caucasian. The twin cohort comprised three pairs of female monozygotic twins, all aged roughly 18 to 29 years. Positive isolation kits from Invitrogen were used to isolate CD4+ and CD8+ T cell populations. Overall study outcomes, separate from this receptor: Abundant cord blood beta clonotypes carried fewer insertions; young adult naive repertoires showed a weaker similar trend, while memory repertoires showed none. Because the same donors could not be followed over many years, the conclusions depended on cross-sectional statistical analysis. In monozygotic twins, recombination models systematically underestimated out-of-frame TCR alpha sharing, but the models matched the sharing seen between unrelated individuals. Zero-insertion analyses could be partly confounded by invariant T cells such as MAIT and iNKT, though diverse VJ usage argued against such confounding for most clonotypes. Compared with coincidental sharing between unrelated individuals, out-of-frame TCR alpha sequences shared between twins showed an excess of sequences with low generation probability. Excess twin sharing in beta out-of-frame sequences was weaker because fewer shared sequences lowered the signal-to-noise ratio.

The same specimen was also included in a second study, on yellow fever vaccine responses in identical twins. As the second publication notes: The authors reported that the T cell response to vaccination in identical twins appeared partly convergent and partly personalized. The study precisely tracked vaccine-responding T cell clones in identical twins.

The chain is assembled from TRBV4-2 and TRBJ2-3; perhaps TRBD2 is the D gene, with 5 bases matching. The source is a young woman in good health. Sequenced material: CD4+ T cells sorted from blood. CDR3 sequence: CASSQDGAVSTDTQYF. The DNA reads TGTGCCAGCAGCCAAGACGGAGCGGTTAGCACAGATACGCAGTATTTT.